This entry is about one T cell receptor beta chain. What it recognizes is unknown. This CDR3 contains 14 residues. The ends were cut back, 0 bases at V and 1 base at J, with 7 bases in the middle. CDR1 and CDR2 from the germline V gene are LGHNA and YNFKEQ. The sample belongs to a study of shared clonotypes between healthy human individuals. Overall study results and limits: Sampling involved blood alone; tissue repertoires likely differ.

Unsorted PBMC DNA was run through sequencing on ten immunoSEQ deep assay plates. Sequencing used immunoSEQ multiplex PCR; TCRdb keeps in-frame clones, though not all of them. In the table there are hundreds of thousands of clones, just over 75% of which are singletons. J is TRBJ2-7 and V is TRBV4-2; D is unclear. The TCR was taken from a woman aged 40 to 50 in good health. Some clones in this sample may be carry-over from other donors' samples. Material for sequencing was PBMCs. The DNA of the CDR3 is TGTGCCAGCAGCCAAGAGAAGGGTTCCTACGAGCAGTACTTC. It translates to CASSQEKGSYEQYF.